This entry features one T cell receptor beta chain sequence. V lost 4 bases, J lost 9 bases, and 21 bases lay in between. CDR3 size: 15 residues. CDR1 and CDR2 from the germline V gene are MNHEY and SMNVEV (reference sequence). Repertoires were generated with immunoSEQ multiplex PCR, while TCRdb's copy carries only in-frame clones and drops some. Of about 190,000 clones listed, approximately 79% are singletons. The data were taken from a study of blood T cell repertoires in COVID-19. The V call is TRBV27, the J call TRBJ1-2; D is unresolved. Sequenced material: peripheral blood. The sequence came from a woman aged 45-65 years with acute or convalescent COVID-19. The CDR3 spells CASSSSFQRLARYTF. The CDR3 nucleotides are TGTGCCAGCAGTTCCTCTTTCCAGAGGCTCGCTCGCTACACCTTC.